This T cell receptor beta chain was profiled in a study of blood T cell repertoires in COVID-19. Study-level background: T cells, B-cell-depleted T cells, or PBMCs provided the cDNA or gDNA that served as material.

Here immunoSEQ multiplex PCR was the method, and the copy in TCRdb shows in-frame clones only, minus some. The repertoire includes roughly 55,000 clones, 70% to 90% of them detected once, and around 6.9% sits in the top ten. Between the trimmed V and J ends, which lost 0 bases and 2 bases, there was a span of 11 bases. CDR1 is GTSNPN and CDR2 is SVGIG in the germline V gene (reference sequence). CDR3 length equals 15 residues. Sequenced input: peripheral blood. This TCR was recovered from a man between 60 and 75 years old with active or convalescent COVID-19. This chain links TRBV30 with TRBJ1-5, with a weak D call TRBD1 (6 bases). The CDR3 is CAWSVVSGGNQPQHF. The CDR3, as DNA: TGTGCCTGGAGTGTAGTGTCAGGGGGCAATCAGCCCCAGCATTTT.